Listed below are T cell receptor beta chains from one sample, sequenced in a study of blood T cell repertoires in COVID-19. Produced via immunoSEQ multiplex PCR; TCRdb's table is partial and in-frame only. The table has about 120,000 clones, 80% to 85% seen once. Sequenced material: peripheral blood. The receptors derive from a man in his 70s with acute or convalescent COVID-19. CDR3s include the opening cysteine and the closing phenylalanine or tryptophan.

v_call cdr3_aa
TRBV7-3 CASSFGLNYGYTF
TRBV5-1 CASSDRSSSYNSPLHF
TRBV18 CASSPRQGSSNQPQHF
TRBV5-1 CASSAPGQAGTTEAFF
TRBV7-9 CASTLGDRSNYGYTF
TRBV5-4 CASSPQGVSEQFF
TRBV5-1 CASRLIAGGLDEQFF
TRBV30 CAWSRPLAKNIQYF
TRBV21-1 CASSPRGAKDRLAEQYF
TRBV10-3 CAIWTGPPGELFF
TRBV5-6 CASSLPGTGSGEQYF
TRBV5-1 CASSQPGQPEAFF
TRBV7-9 CASSFSGGGRGEQFF
TRBV5-1 CASSLSAGQGTEQYF
TRBV6-4 CASSTGYPGELFF
TRBV18 CASSPTLQETQYF
TRBV7-9 CASSLFAGGPQSEQFF
TRBV5-4 CASSSGGQAAGQPQHF
TRBV28 CASQGAGVSGNTIYF
TRBV5-1 CASSTGTGGNTEAFF
TRBV19 CASTTQGATEKLFF
TRBV5-1 CASSFGTLNTEAFF
TRBV28 CASTFQILNTEAFF
TRBV6-5 CASSRTSDIKTQYF
TRBV6-6 CASTPTGAKNIQYF
TRBV5-6 CASSLSGQGAGANVLTF
TRBV7-9 CASSLNKGVSGELFF
TRBV19 CASSIGESDTEAFF
TRBV28 CASSLSLGRIRNTEAFF
TRBV10-3 CAISESPGLAAYEQFF
TRBV10-3 CAIRAGTGSYTEAFF
TRBV24-1 CATSEGKTGGYGYTF
TRBV5-1 CASSPSLTGGTGELFF
TRBV12-3/TRBV12-4 CASSTTVGTEAFF
TRBV7-3 CASSLGGLAGVTDTQYF
TRBV12-3/TRBV12-4 CASSLQGNSPLHF
TRBV21-1 CASSTGQGDDYGYTF
TRBV28 CASSLLRETQYF
TRBV11-2 CASTLGAGGPGEQFF
TRBV5-1 CASSSLVNTGLAGGPASYEQYF
TRBV30 CAWSVEGAGGYTF
TRBV11-2 CASTLAATNSPLHF
TRBV29-1 CSAGNRLPVYEQYF
TRBV28 CASSTGTVAAFF
TRBV2 CASIELAGEETQYF
TRBV20-1 CSAQNGNTIYF
TRBV28 CASRPAGLEKLFF
TRBV3-1/TRBV3-2 CASSPQRTRGTGELFF
TRBV24-1 CATSDFKGGIYEQYF
TRBV5-1 CASSLDTGHGYTF
TRBV6-5 CASSPQGSTEAFF
TRBV19 CASGEGSSYNEQFF
TRBV24-1 CATSDWDRDRTDTQYF
TRBV3-1/TRBV3-2 CASSQVAGQLSTDTQYF
TRBV28 CASRQGSEKLFF
TRBV7-3 CASSLTGQGGTYEQYF
TRBV19 CASSRSTGQGASPLHF